Below, 25 T cell receptor beta chains from the same sample are listed, as sequenced in a study of CXCR3-negative and CXCR3-positive naive CD8 T cells. Findings of the study overall: Naive cells that were CXCR3-positive had more hydrophobic TRB CDR3s (compared with CXCR3-negative naive cells).

The TRB cDNA libraries were prepared by 5' RACE with UMI labels. After re-calling the 5' RACE reads, TCRdb lists one entry per CDR3 protein, DNA absent. Its table lists about 98,000 distinct CDR3 sequences. For these TCRs, the target antigens are not known. The sample taken for sequencing was naive CXCR3+ CD8+ T cells from blood. Subset reported: CD45RO-CCR7+CD27+CD95- naive CD8+ T cells expressing CXCR3 (TNR3+). These receptors all stem from a human donor in good health. Some clones in this sample may be carry-over from other donors' samples.

The chain uses TRBV14 and TRBJ2-2; without DNA, the TCRdb call of TRBD1 cannot be checked. This CDR3 spans 17 amino acids. The germline gives CDR1 SGHDN, CDR2 FVKESK. The CDR3 here is CASSQGYGTGGTGELFF. Drawing the rest from reference TRBV14 and TRBJ2-2, the complete variable domain is EAGVTQFPSHSVIEKGQTVTLRCDPISGHDNLYWYRRVMGKEIKFLLHFVKESKQDESGMPNNRFLAERTGGTYSTLKVQPAELEDSGVYFCASSQGYGTGGTGELFFGEGSRLTVL.

This rearrangement joins TRBV7-6 to TRBJ1-4; TCRdb's D call of TRBD1 is untestable without DNA. The CDR3 loop spans 14 amino acids. Germline CDR1 is SGHVS and CDR2 is FNYEAQ. CDR3 region: CASSSDRANEKLFF.

The V call is TRBV7-2, the J call TRBJ1-3. Germline V gives CDR1 SGHTA, CDR2 FQGNSA. CDR3 length: 17 amino acids. The chain's CDR3 is CASSLGAGSRSGNTIYF. The entire variable domain, with the rest obtained from reference TRBV7-2 and TRBJ1-3, is as follows: GAGVSQSPSNKVTEKGKDVELRCDPISGHTALYWYRQSLGQGLEFLIYFQGNSAPDKSGLPSDRFSAERTGGSVSTLTIQRTQQEDSAVYLCASSLGAGSRSGNTIYFGEGSWLTVV.

The chain couples TRBV7-6 to TRBJ2-7; TCRdb outputs TRBD1, but without DNA this stays unchecked. CDR3 length: 14 residues. Germline V CDR1 and CDR2: SGHVS, FNYEAQ. CDR3 region: CASSLTGQGAEQYF.

The chain combines TRBV7-2 with TRBJ2-7; with no DNA, the TCRdb D assignment of TRBD1 cannot be verified. The CDR3 sequence is 14 residues long. Germline CDR1 reads SGHTA; CDR2 reads FQGNSA. CDR3 protein: CASGPGPRFYEQYF.

V and J are TRBV21-1 and TRBJ2-7; TCRdb's assignment of TRBD1 cannot be checked, as there is no DNA. TRBV21-1 is deemed a pseudogene. CDR3 length: 14 residues. CDR3 protein: CASSKKRGDYEQYF.

The J gene is TRBJ1-5, the V gene TRBV10-3; TCRdb calls TRBD1, which cannot be checked without DNA. There are 15 residues in the CDR3. The V gene's germline CDR1 is ENHRY and CDR2 SYGVKD. CDR3 sequence: CAISEPGTVNQPQHF.

This chain joins TRBV6-4 and TRBJ2-1; checking the TCRdb D call of TRBD1 is not possible without DNA. In germline, CDR1 is MRHNA, CDR2 SNTAGT. There are 14 residues in the CDR3. The CDR3 here is CASSGGTGRDEQFF.

The chain employs TRBV12-3 or TRBV12-4 and TRBJ1-2. The CDR3 is 13 residues long. The CDR3 sequence: CASSFGTNYGYTF.

The chain is built from TRBV27 and TRBJ2-7; TCRdb's D call, TRBD1, is unchecked because there is no DNA. This CDR3 comprises 13 residues. CDR1 and CDR2 (germline): MNHEY, SMNVEV (reference sequence). CDR3 amino acids: CASSLSSGTEQYF.

The rearrangement links TRBV4-1 to TRBJ2-7. CDR3 length equals 15 residues. Germline V gene data show CDR1 as MGHRA and CDR2 as YSYEKL. The CDR3 here is CASSQDIGFYYEQYF.

The CDR3 spells CASSPLLVGEVDEQFF. V usage is TRBV6-2 or TRBV6-3 and J usage is TRBJ2-1; as DNA is missing, the TRBD2 call by TCRdb cannot be tested. Germline CDR1 and CDR2: MNHEY and SVGEGT. CDR3 size: 16 residues.

V is TRBV5-1 and J is TRBJ2-1; no DNA is available, so the TRBD1 call from TCRdb remains unchecked. The V gene's germline CDR1 is SGHRS and CDR2 YFSETQ. The CDR3 extends over 15 amino acids. This CDR3 is CASSFGTGGINEQFF.

The chain joins TRBV7-2 to TRBJ1-1; TCRdb's D call, TRBD1, is unchecked because there is no DNA. Germline CDR1 SGHTA, CDR2 FQGNSA. The CDR3 sequence is 15 residues long. The chain's CDR3 is CASSLAAGQGTEAFF. The full variable domain, completed using reference TRBV7-2 and TRBJ1-1, is GAGVSQSPSNKVTEKGKDVELRCDPISGHTALYWYRQSLGQGLEFLIYFQGNSAPDKSGLPSDRFSAERTGGSVSTLTIQRTQQEDSAVYLCASSLAAGQGTEAFFGQGTRLTVV.

This CDR3 reads CASTSLGQSETQYF. The V gene is TRBV7-2, the J gene TRBJ2-5; TCRdb reports TRBD1, a call that lacks DNA to check it against. The germline CDR1 and CDR2 sequences are SGHTA and FQGNSA. The CDR3 length is 14 residues.

The chain uses TRBV11-2 and TRBJ2-3; without DNA, the TCRdb call of TRBD2 cannot be checked. The CDR3 runs 17 residues. Germline-derived CDR1 and CDR2 are SGHAT and FQNNGV. This chain's CDR3 is CASSPRGIGGPTDTQYF.

The chain links TRBV4-2 to TRBJ1-5; the TRBD1 assignment by TCRdb is unverifiable without DNA. Germline CDR1 LGHNA, CDR2 YNFKEQ. The CDR3 sequence is 19 residues long. CDR3 loop: CASSQNGGTNHYSNQPQHF.

The chain employs TRBV14 and TRBJ2-5; lacking DNA, the TRBD2 call made by TCRdb goes unchecked. This CDR3 region has 15 residues. The V gene's germline CDR1 is SGHDN and CDR2 FVKESK. The CDR3 protein is CASSLLGGVGETQYF.

V and J are TRBV12-3 or TRBV12-4 and TRBJ2-2; TCRdb reports TRBD2, a call that lacks DNA to check it against. The CDR3 is 15 amino acids. CDR3 in amino acids: CASTLDPANTGELFF.

The gene calls are TRBV14 and TRBJ2-3; lacking DNA, the TRBD1 call made by TCRdb goes unchecked. This CDR3 has 14 residues. Germline V gives CDR1 SGHDN, CDR2 FVKESK. The CDR3 sequence: CASSPRQGADTQYF.

The gene calls are TRBV6-2 or TRBV6-3 and TRBJ2-3; TCRdb lists TRBD1, though no DNA is available to test this call. Germline V gives CDR1 MNHEY, CDR2 SVGEGT. The length of the CDR3 is 17 residues. The CDR3 here is CASSYPQGPRGTDTQYF.

CDR3 loop: CAISLIAGVPYNEQFF. The V gene is TRBV10-3, the J gene TRBJ2-1; no DNA is available, so the TRBD2 call from TCRdb remains unchecked. The CDR3 covers 16 residues. Per the germline V gene, CDR1 is ENHRY and CDR2 is SYGVKD.

The rearrangement uses TRBV4-3 and TRBJ1-6. Germline-derived CDR1 and CDR2 are LGHNA and YSLEER. CDR3 length: 17 residues. The CDR3 loop reads CASSQSLRQVYNSPLHF.

V is TRBV29-1 and J is TRBJ2-7; TCRdb proposes TRBD1, but this gene call is untestable without DNA. This CDR3 is built from 11 residues. CDR1 is SQVTM, CDR2 ANQGSEA, per germline. The chain's CDR3 is CSVEGGREQYF.

This sequence joins TRBV7-2 and TRBJ1-6. The CDR3 extends over 15 amino acids. The germline CDR1 and CDR2 sequences are SGHTA and FQGNSA. The CDR3 protein is CASGLARSYNSPLHF.